The 25 T cell receptor beta chains in this list originate from one sample, sequenced in a study of T cell responses to AZD1222 COVID-19 vaccine. Method: immunoSEQ multiplex PCR; TCRdb's copy keeps in-frame clones and lacks some. In the table there are about 270,000 clones, 94% of which are singletons. Sample: peripheral blood, taken 28 days after the second AZD1222 dose. Receptors originate from an adult who received the AZD1222 COVID-19 vaccine.

This clone is a singleton in its sample. The V call is TRBV3-1 (or the pseudogene TRBV3-2), the J call TRBJ2-7, with 9 bases lining up with TRBD1. The V segment lost 2 bases and the J segment 6 bases; nucleotides outside the gene matches: 8. CDR3 size: 15 residues. Germline loops: CDR1 LGHDT, CDR2 YNNKEL (reference sequence). The chain's CDR3 is CASSQFGQGNGEQYF. The CDR3 DNA follows: TGTGCCAGCAGCCAATTCGGACAGGGGAACGGCGAGCAGTACTTC.

The chain employs TRBV19 and TRBJ1-2; weak D call: TRBD1 (5 bases). This CDR3 region has 13 residues. Germline CDR1 LNHDA, CDR2 SQIVND (reference sequence). The V end was cut by 5 bases, the J end by 5 bases, with 12 bases between. The CDR3 DNA sequence: TGTGCCAGTAGTCCCCGACAGCTTTATGGCTACACCTTC. It is translated as CASSPRQLYGYTF.

The genes are TRBV29-1 and TRBJ1-5; TRBD1 is a possible D gene (5 bases). V was trimmed by 7 bases and J by 1 base, leaving 8 bases between them. CDR1 is SQVTM, CDR2 ANQGSEA, per germline. CDR3 size: 12 residues. The CDR3 bases are TGCAGCGCCCGGGACAGCAATCAGCCCCAGCATTTT. Translation gives CSARDSNQPQHF.

The chain carries TRBV7-3 and TRBJ2-1, with D perhaps being TRBD1 or TRBD2 (5 bases each). CDR1 is SGHTA and CDR2 is FQGTGA in the germline V gene. V gave up 1 base and J gave up 14 bases, with 9 bases separating them. This CDR3 spans 11 amino acids. CDR3 bases: TGTGCCAGCAGCTTAATGGGGGTAAAGTTCTTC. Protein sequence: CASSLMGVKFF.

The V call is TRBV2, the J call TRBJ2-4; tentatively, D is TRBD2 (6 bases). CDR1 SNHLY and CDR2 FYNNEI come from the germline V gene. The CDR3 runs 13 residues. Trimming took 4 bases from V and 9 from J, leaving 13 bases between them. The CDR3 DNA reads as TGTGCCAGCAGTGGTGGAGGGGACGGCATTCAGTACTTC. Protein product: CASSGGGDGIQYF.

The chain links TRBV2 to TRBJ1-5, with D perhaps matching TRBD1 (5 bases). This CDR3 has 15 amino acids. Germline V gene data show CDR1 as SNHLY and CDR2 as FYNNEI. Trimming cost V 1 base and J 6 bases, with 13 bases left between them. The CDR3: CASSEDVGVGQPQHF. The CDR3 DNA is TGTGCCAGCAGTGAAGACGTGGGGGTGGGTCAGCCCCAGCATTTT.

The gene calls are TRBV19 and TRBJ1-5; D is uncertain. The CDR3 loop spans 16 amino acids. The V and J ends lost 2 bases and 2 bases respectively, with 13 bases between them. CDR1 is LNHDA, CDR2 SQIVND, per germline (reference sequence). The CDR3 reads CASSIRPSGGNQPQHF. As DNA, the CDR3 is TGTGCCAGTAGTATAAGGCCTTCGGGCGGCAATCAGCCCCAGCATTTT.

This chain links TRBV6-5 with TRBJ1-1; D uncertain. CDR3 length: 12 amino acids. Per germline, CDR1 MNHEY and CDR2 SVGAGI. V was clipped by 7 bases and J by 3 bases, with 9 bases between them. The CDR3 spells CASMTLYTEAFF. In nucleotides, the CDR3 is TGTGCCAGCATGACCCTGTACACTGAAGCTTTCTTT.

The count of this clone is one. This chain links TRBV6-2 or TRBV6-3 with TRBJ1-6, with D maybe TRBD1 (5 bases). The CDR3 is made up of 17 amino acids. The V gene lost 5 bases and the J gene lost 0 bases, with 14 bases spanning the gap. In germline, CDR1 is MNHEY, CDR2 SVGEGT. The CDR3 coding sequence is TGTGCCAGCAGTATCAGGGTATCAAGCTCCTATAATTCACCCCTCCACTTT. Amino acids: CASSIRVSSSYNSPLHF.

This clone was observed a handful of times. The genes are TRBV2 and TRBJ1-1, with a possible D match to TRBD1 (5 bases). The V gene lost 7 bases and the J gene lost 5 bases, with 8 bases spanning the gap. This CDR3 region has 11 residues. Germline CDR1 SNHLY, CDR2 FYNNEI. The CDR3 here is CASKGWTEAFF. In DNA, the CDR3 is TGTGCCAGCAAGGGGTGGACTGAAGCTTTCTTT. Using reference TRBV2 and TRBJ1-1 for the parts outside the CDR3, the full variable domain is EPEVTQTPSHQVTQMGQEVILRCVPISNHLYFYWYRQILGQKVEFLVSFYNNEISEKSEIFDDQFSVERPDGSNFTLKIRSTKLEDSAMYFCASKGWTEAFFGQGTRLTVV.

The chain is built from TRBV7-8 and TRBJ1-2; a possible D gene is TRBD1 (6 bases). Germline values: CDR1 SGHVS, CDR2 FQNEAQ. This CDR3 has 14 residues. Trimming left V 5 bases short and J 5 bases short, with 15 bases between. CDR3 DNA sequence: TGTGCCAGCAGCCCCGAGGGGGGAGGTTATGGCTACACCTTC. It codes for CASSPEGGGYGYTF.

A single count supports this clone. One junction end disagrees with the germline gene, perhaps due to a read error. J is TRBJ2-1 and V is TRBV4-3; maybe TRBD2 (5 bases). CDR3 length equals 22 residues. Germline CDR1 is LGHNA and CDR2 is YSLEER. CDR3 in DNA: TGCGCTAGCAGCCTTCTCAAAGCGGATCGAGTGCCCGAGTGGCTTACCTACAATGAGCAGTTCTTC. The encoded protein is CASSLLKADRVPEWLTYNEQFF.

The J gene is TRBJ2-7, the V gene TRBV20-1; the D gene is possibly TRBD2 (7 bases). The CDR3 consists of 11 residues. V gave up 5 bases and J gave up 6 bases, with 11 bases separating them. Germline lookup yields CDR1 DFQATT and CDR2 SNEGSKA (reference sequence). CDR3 DNA sequence: TGCAGTGCTCGGAGGGGGGGCGAGCAGTACTTC. Its protein product is CSARRGGEQYF.

This chain links TRBV2 with TRBJ1-5; D is ambiguous. CDR3 length: 13 amino acids. Germline CDR1 reads SNHLY; CDR2 reads FYNNEI. V was clipped by 3 bases and J by 7 bases, with 10 bases between them. In nucleotides, the CDR3 is TGTGCCAGCAGTGAGCTGCCAGGCCAGCCCCAGCATTTT. It encodes CASSELPGQPQHF.

This sequence joins TRBV2 and TRBJ1-6; weak D call: TRBD1 (5 bases). The CDR3 has 15 residues. Trimming removed 2 bases from V and 5 bases from J, with 10 bases in between. CDR1 SNHLY and CDR2 FYNNEI come from the germline V gene. DNA of the CDR3: TGTGCCAGCAGTGAAATGGGGGTTGATAATTCACCCCTCCACTTT. Its protein is CASSEMGVDNSPLHF.

This clone was found once. The CDR3 loop reads CASSAEASNEKLFF. In DNA, the CDR3 is TGTGCCAGCAGCGCCGAAGCGTCTAATGAAAAACTGTTTTTT. The rearrangement links TRBV9 to TRBJ1-4; D gene uncertain. Trimming removed 3 bases at V and 3 bases at J, with 9 bases between. The CDR3 loop spans 14 amino acids. CDR1 is SGDLS and CDR2 is YYNGEE in the germline V gene.

CDR3: CASSPQGAYNSPLHF. The CDR3 region has the DNA TGTGCCAGCAGCCCGCAGGGGGCTTATAATTCACCCCTCCACTTT. The chain is built from TRBV7-8 and TRBJ1-6, with 8 positions matching TRBD1. This CDR3 has 15 amino acids. V shed 5 bases and J 4 bases; nucleotides not matched to a gene: 4. CDR1 is SGHVS, CDR2 FQNEAQ, per germline.

This chain links TRBV12-3 or TRBV12-4 with TRBJ1-1, with D unresolved. Trimming cost V 6 bases and J 0 bases, with 5 bases left between them. The CDR3 has 12 amino acids. This CDR3 is CASRNLNTEAFF. The DNA of the CDR3 is TGTGCCAGCAGAAACTTGAACACTGAAGCTTTCTTT.

V gene TRBV10-1 combines with J gene TRBJ1-2; D possibly corresponds to TRBD1 (5 bases). With 6 bases removed from V and 6 bases from J, the gap between germline ends came to 20 bases. This CDR3 is 15 amino acids long. Germline V lookup: CDR1 WNHNN, CDR2 SYGVQD (reference sequence). CDR3 loop: CASSPEGRGYHGYTF. The DNA for the CDR3 is TGCGCCAGCAGCCCAGAGGGGCGGGGGTATCATGGCTACACCTTC.

A note on this clone: Other DNA sequences in this specimen translate into the identical CDR3. The chain links TRBV28 to TRBJ2-7; no clear D gene. V lost 3 bases, J lost 1 base, and 1 base lay in between. This CDR3 has 11 residues. The V gene's germline CDR1 is MDHEN and CDR2 SYDVKM. Written as DNA, the CDR3 is TGTGCCAGCAGTTTTTCCTACGAGCAGTACTTC. Amino acid sequence: CASSFSYEQYF.

The genes are TRBV7-2 and TRBJ2-7, with D perhaps TRBD1 (5 bases). CDR1 and CDR2 from the germline V gene are SGHTA and FQGNSA. The CDR3 length is 13 residues. V lost 5 bases and J lost 1, with 9 bases in between. The CDR3 region has the DNA TGTGCCAGCAGCGTACAGGATTCCTACGAGCAGTACTTC. Translation: CASSVQDSYEQYF.

The rearrangement uses TRBV5-1 and TRBJ1-1; D ambiguous. Germline V gives CDR1 SGHRS, CDR2 YFSETQ. V was pared by 4 bases and J by 3 bases, with 13 bases between. The CDR3 extends over 14 amino acids. CDR3 nucleotide sequence: TGCGCCAGCAGCGCGGCTGGAGTGTACACTGAAGCTTTCTTT. Translating gives CASSAAGVYTEAFF.

The chain uses TRBV6-5 and TRBJ2-2; no clear D gene. The CDR3 runs to 12 residues. Trimming took off 6 bases at V and 7 bases at J, with 9 bases between the two ends. Germline V CDR1 and CDR2: MNHEY, SVGAGI. The CDR3 region is CASRGSNGELFF. CDR3 nucleotide sequence: TGTGCCAGCAGAGGGTCTAACGGGGAGCTGTTTTTT.

J is TRBJ1-2 and V is TRBV4-2, with D perhaps matching TRBD1 (5 bases). The V gene's germline CDR1 is LGHNA and CDR2 YNFKEQ. This CDR3 has 12 residues. The V end was cut by 4 bases, the J end by 14 bases, with 17 bases between. The CDR3, as DNA: TGTGCCAGCAGCCCCACTAAGGGGCAGCGGACCTTC. It translates to CASSPTKGQRTF.

This chain joins TRBV5-1 and TRBJ1-6; D possibly corresponds to TRBD1 (5 bases). The ends were cut back, 5 bases at V and 9 bases at J, with 12 bases in the middle. This CDR3 has 13 residues. Germline V gene data show CDR1 as SGHRS and CDR2 as YFSETQ. The CDR3 spells CASREQGGSPLHF. DNA for the CDR3: TGCGCCAGCAGGGAGCAGGGTGGTTCACCCCTCCACTTT.